The sequence of this T cell receptor beta chain was determined in a study of blood T cell repertoires in COVID-19. Across the whole study: Both acute and convalescent COVID-19 samples were obtained from the United States, Italy and Spain.

V lost 3 bases to trimming and J lost 1 base, with 9 bases between them. CDR1 DFQATT and CDR2 SNEGSKA come from the germline V gene (reference sequence). The CDR3 is 13 amino acids. Under the authors' procedure: Reference gene primer amplification gave estimated nucleated cell counts. Generated by immunoSEQ multiplex PCR, the TCRdb table keeps only in-frame clones and is missing some. Clone size and the V and J calls come from that table; the DNA yielded D and trimming. Of 35,000 to 45,000 clones in the sample, around nine tenths were seen once. The count of this clone is one. The chain recombines TRBV20-1 with TRBJ1-1, with D perhaps TRBD1 (6 bases). The sequenced sample was peripheral blood. The receptor's source is a human donor in a cohort sampled during active COVID-19. The CDR3 sequence: CSASRTENTEAFF. The DNA for the CDR3 is TGCAGTGCTAGTCGGACAGAGAACACTGAAGCTTTCTTT.